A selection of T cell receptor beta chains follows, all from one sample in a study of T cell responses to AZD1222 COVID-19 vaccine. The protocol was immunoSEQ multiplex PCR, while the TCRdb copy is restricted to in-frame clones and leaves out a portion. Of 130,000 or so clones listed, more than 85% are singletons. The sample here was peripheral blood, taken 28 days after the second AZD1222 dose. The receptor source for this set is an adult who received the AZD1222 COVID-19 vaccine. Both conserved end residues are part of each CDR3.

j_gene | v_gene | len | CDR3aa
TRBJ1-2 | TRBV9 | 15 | CASSVGAGSNYGYTF
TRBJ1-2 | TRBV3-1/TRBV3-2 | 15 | CASSQDLGSNYGYTF
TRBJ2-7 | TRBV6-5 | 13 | CASRASGRDEQYF
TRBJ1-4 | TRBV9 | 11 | CASSDSEKLFF
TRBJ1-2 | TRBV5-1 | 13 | CASSLGRADGYTF
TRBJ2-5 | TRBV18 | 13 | CASSPTRGETQYF
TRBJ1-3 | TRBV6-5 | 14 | CASSTDSARNTIYF
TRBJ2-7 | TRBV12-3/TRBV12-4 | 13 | CASSPTETYEQYF
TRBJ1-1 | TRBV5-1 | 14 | CASSLGRGGVEAFF
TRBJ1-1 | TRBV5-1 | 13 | CASSPERGTEAFF
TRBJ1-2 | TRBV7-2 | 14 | CASSLENQSYGYTF
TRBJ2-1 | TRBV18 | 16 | CASSQRLAGVTNEQFF
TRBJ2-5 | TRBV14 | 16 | CASSQDDRAGRQTQYF
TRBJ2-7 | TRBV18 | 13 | CASSPTAGYEQYF
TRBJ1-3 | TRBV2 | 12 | CASGPDGNTIYF
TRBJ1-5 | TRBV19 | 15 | CASSRGTASNQPQHF
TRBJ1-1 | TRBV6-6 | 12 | CASSPLDNRAFF
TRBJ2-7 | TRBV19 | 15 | CASSIMVDRDYEQYF
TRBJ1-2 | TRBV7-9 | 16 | CASSPLPDSPPYGYTF
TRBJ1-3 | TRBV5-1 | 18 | CASSLGTSTKFSGNTIYF
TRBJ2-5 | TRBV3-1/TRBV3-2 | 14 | CASSQDYAQETQYF
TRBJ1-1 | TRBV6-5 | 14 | CASSSQARGTEAFF
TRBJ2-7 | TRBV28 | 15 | CASSPPGTGYYEQYF
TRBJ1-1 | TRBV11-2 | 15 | CASSLASQWNTEAFF
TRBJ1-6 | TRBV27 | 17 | CASSLFRPVQGDSSLHF
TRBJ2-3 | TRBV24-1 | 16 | CATSDPRQGRRDTQYF
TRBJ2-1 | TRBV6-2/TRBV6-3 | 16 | CASSYTPGGPRNEQFF
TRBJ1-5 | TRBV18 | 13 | CASSWTGDQPQHF
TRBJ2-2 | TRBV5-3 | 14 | CARSLEQRDGELFF
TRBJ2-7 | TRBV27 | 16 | CASSPLGEGFSYEQYF
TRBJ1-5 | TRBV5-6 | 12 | CASSSWTGLEHF
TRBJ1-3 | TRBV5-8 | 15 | CASSFEGLFRNTIYF
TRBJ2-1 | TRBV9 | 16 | CASSAPTSGRADEQFF
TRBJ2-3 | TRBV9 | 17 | CASSLPPSGALGAAQYF
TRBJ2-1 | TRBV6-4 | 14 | CASSDSTGGNEQFF
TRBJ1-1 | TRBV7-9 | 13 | CASSLNVDPRAFF
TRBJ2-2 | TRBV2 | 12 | CATEADTGELFF
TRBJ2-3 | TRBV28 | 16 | CASVGIAGGGPDTQYF
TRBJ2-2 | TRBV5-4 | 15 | CASSGLAGGPGELFF
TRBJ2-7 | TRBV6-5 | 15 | CASSPIGAGAYEQYF
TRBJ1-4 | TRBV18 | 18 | CASSPYSPGLATNEKLFF